This T cell receptor beta chain was identified during a study of lymphopenia after photon versus proton radiotherapy. TCRdb keeps only in-frame clones here, not all; method: immunoSEQ multiplex PCR. Of 60,000 to 75,000 clones in the sample, around 86% were seen once. V was cut by 1 base and J by 11 bases, with 16 bases left in between. CDR3 length: 14 amino acids. Germline CDR1 is SGHNT and CDR2 is YENEEA. The chain is built from TRBV11-3 and TRBJ2-3, with D perhaps given as TRBD1 or TRBD2 (5 bases each). The sequenced sample was peripheral blood, obtained from a patient treated with photon-based radiotherapy. The receptor comes from a man aged 35-49 years with gastric cancer. CDR3 loop: CASSLGGTAKRQYF. CDR3 nucleotides: TGTGCCAGCAGCTTAGGGGGGACGGCGAAGAGGCAGTATTTT. The variable domain in full, with the rest retrieved from reference TRBV11-3 and TRBJ2-3, is EAGVVQSPRYKIIEKKQPVAFWCNPISGHNTLYWYLQNLGQGPELLIRYENEEAVDDSQLPKDRFSAERLKGVDSTLKIQPAELGDSAVYLCASSLGGTAKRQYFGPGTRLTVL.